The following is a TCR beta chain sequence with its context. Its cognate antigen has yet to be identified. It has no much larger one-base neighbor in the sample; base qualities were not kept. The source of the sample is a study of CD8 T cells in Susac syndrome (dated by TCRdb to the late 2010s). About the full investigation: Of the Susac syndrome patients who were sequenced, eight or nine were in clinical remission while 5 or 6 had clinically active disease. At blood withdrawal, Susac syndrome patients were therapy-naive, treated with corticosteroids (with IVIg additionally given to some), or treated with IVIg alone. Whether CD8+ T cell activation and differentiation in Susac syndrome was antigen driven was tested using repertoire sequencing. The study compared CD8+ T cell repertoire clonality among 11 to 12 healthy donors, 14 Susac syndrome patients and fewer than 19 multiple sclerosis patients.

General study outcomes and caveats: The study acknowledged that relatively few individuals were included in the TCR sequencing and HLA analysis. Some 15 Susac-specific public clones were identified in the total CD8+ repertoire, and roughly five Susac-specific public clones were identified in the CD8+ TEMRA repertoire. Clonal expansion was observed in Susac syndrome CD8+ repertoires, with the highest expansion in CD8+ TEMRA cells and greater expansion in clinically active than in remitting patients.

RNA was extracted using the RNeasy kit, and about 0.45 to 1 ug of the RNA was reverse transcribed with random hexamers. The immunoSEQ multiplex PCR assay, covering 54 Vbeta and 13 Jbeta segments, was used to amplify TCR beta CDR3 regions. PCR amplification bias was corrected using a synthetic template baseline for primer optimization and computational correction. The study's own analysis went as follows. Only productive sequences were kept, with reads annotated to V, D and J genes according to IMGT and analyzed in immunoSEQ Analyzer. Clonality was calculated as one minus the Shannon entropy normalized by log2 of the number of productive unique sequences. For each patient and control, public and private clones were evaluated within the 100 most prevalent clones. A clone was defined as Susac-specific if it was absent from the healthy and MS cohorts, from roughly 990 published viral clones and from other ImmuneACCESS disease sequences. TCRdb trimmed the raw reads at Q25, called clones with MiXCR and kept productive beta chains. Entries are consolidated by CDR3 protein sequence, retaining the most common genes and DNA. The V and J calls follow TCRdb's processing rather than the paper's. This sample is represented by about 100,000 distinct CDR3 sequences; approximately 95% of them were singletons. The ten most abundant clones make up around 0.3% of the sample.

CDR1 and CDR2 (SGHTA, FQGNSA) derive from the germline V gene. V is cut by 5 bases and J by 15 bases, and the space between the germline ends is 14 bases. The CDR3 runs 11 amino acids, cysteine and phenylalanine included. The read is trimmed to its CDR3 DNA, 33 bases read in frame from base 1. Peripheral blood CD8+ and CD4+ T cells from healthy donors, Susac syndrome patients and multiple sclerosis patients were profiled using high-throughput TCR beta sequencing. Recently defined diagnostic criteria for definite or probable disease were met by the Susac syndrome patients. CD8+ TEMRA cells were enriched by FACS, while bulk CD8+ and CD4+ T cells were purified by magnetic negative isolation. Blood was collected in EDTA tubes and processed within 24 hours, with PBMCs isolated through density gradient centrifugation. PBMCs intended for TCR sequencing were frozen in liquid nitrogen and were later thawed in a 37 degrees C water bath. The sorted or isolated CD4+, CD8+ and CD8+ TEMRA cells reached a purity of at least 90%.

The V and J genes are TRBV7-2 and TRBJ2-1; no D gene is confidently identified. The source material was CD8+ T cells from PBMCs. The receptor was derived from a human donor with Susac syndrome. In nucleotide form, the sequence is TGTGCCAGCAGCCCAGGACCCGTTCGGTTCTTC. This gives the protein CASSPGPVRFF.